The 13 T cell receptor beta chains in this list originate from one sample, sequenced in a study of radiation and T cells in renal cell carcinoma. Noted time point: blood 4 weeks post-SBRT, at nephrectomy. Described treatment: 15 Gy SBRT to primary tumor, nephrectomy 4 weeks later. Measured with immunoSEQ multiplex PCR; TCRdb has only the in-frame clones, and not every one. The data contain about 90,000 clones, around four fifths of them singletons. The specimen was blood, collected from a patient whose treatment included radiotherapy and nephrectomy. The receptors stem from a man over 45 with renal cell carcinoma.

Only a few counts were recorded for this clone. The genes are TRBV7-2 and TRBJ1-1; D is unresolved. This CDR3 comprises 13 residues. The V gene lost 5 bases and the J gene lost 0 bases, with 7 bases spanning the gap. Germline V CDR1 and CDR2: SGHTA, FQGNSA. The DNA for the CDR3 is TGTGCCAGCAGCCCCAGACTGAACACTGAAGCTTTCTTT. Its translation is CASSPRLNTEAFF.

The rearrangement joins TRBV28 to TRBJ2-7; 9 nucleotides match TRBD2. Trimming at V came to 4 bases and at J to 3 bases, leaving 7 bases not matched to a gene. Germline lookup yields CDR1 MDHEN and CDR2 SYDVKM. The CDR3 extends over 15 amino acids. DNA of the CDR3: TGTGCCAGCAGTTCTAGTCTAGCGGGGAACTACGAGCAGTACTTC. The encoded protein is CASSSSLAGNYEQYF.

The V call is TRBV5-1, the J call TRBJ1-1; D is perhaps TRBD1 (5 bases). Trimming shortened V by 4 bases and J by 3 bases, and 10 bases separated the two germline ends. Germline loops: CDR1 SGHRS, CDR2 YFSETQ. This CDR3 has 13 residues. Here the CDR3 DNA reads TGCGCCAGCAGCCGAGGGACTGACACTGAAGCTTTCTTT. Protein product: CASSRGTDTEAFF.

A few counts support this clone. This sequence joins TRBV28 and TRBJ1-1; 8 bases are shared with TRBD1. The germline gives CDR1 MDHEN, CDR2 SYDVKM. Losses at the gene ends were 4 bases for V and 4 bases for J; bases not matched to a gene: 5. The CDR3 runs to 14 residues. The CDR3 region is CASSWGTGATEAFF. The CDR3 bases are TGTGCCAGCAGTTGGGGGACAGGAGCCACTGAAGCTTTCTTT.

V is TRBV7-8 and J is TRBJ1-2, with D hard to call. Germline-derived CDR1 and CDR2 are SGHVS and FQNEAQ. V was trimmed by 5 bases and J by 2 bases, leaving 15 bases between them. This CDR3 contains 15 residues. Written as DNA, the CDR3 is TGTGCCAGCAGCACAAGGGCAGGTTTAAACTATGGCTACACCTTC. The encoded protein is CASSTRAGLNYGYTF.

V and J are TRBV25-1 and TRBJ2-7; D uncertain. CDR1 and CDR2 (germline): MGHDK, SYGVNS. The V and J ends lost 8 bases and 0 bases respectively, with 14 bases between them. CDR3 length equals 14 residues. The CDR3 loop reads CASALSTTSYEQYF. In DNA form, the CDR3 reads TGTGCCAGCGCCCTATCGACGACCTCCTACGAGCAGTACTTC.

V is TRBV28 and J is TRBJ1-4, with D possibly TRBD1 on 5 matching bases. This CDR3 has 17 amino acids. V was pared by 1 base and J by 8 bases, with 20 bases between. The V gene's germline CDR1 is MDHEN and CDR2 SYDVKM. The DNA of the CDR3 is TGTGCCAGCAGTTTATTATGGGACGACCGATGGGAGGAAAAACTGTTTTTT. Its protein product is CASSLLWDDRWEEKLFF.

The chain carries TRBV5-5 and TRBJ1-2; tentatively, D is TRBD1 (6 bases). V gave up 0 bases and J gave up 8 bases, with 20 bases separating them. CDR1 is SGHKS and CDR2 is YYEKEE in the germline V gene (reference sequence). The CDR3 runs 16 residues. The CDR3 spells CASSLDRVMTPGGYTF. DNA of the CDR3: TGTGCCAGCAGCTTGGACAGGGTAATGACTCCGGGAGGCTACACCTTC.

This clone was seen just once. The chain has TRBV7-9 and TRBJ2-7, with 13 bases fitting TRBD2. The germline CDR1 and CDR2 sequences are SEHNR and FQNEAQ (reference sequence). This CDR3 has 15 residues. The V gene end was trimmed by 5 bases and the J gene end by 7 bases; junction bases not matched to a gene: 8. In DNA, the CDR3 is TGTGCCAGCAGCCTCAGACTAGCGGGAGGAGGTGAGCAGTACTTC. It translates to CASSLRLAGGGEQYF.

The chain joins TRBV7-2 to TRBJ2-1; 10 bases agree with TRBD2. The germline gives CDR1 SGHTA, CDR2 FQGNSA. Losses at the gene ends were 5 bases for V and 6 bases for J; bases not matched to a gene: 4. This CDR3 has 14 amino acids. The CDR3 reads CASSPVAGGNEQFF. The CDR3 DNA is TGTGCCAGCAGCCCAGTAGCGGGGGGCAATGAGCAGTTCTTC.

The rearrangement links TRBV15 to TRBJ2-7; D could derive from TRBD1 or TRBD2 (7 bases each). V lost 5 bases and J 6 bases, leaving 14 bases between the germline ends. CDR1 and CDR2 from the germline V gene are LNHNV and YYDKDF (reference sequence). CDR3 size: 13 residues. The CDR3 DNA is TGTGCCACCAGCTCCGGCAGGGGGGGCGAGCAGTACTTC. This gives the protein CATSSGRGGEQYF.

V gene TRBV2 combines with J gene TRBJ2-7; 7 positions match TRBD2. The CDR3 runs to 15 residues. Germline assignment: CDR1 SNHLY and CDR2 FYNNEI. V dropped 4 bases and J dropped 1; count of bases not matched to a gene: 7. Here the CDR3 DNA reads TGTGCCAGCAGTGTACCGAGCGGGATATCCTACGAGCAGTACTTC. Translating gives CASSVPSGISYEQYF.

This clone was seen only once. This chain uses TRBV6-6 with TRBJ1-4; no firm D call. With 5 bases removed from V and 2 bases from J, the gap between germline ends came to 12 bases. Germline V gene lookup returns CDR1 MNHNY and CDR2 SVGAGI (reference sequence). This CDR3 has 15 amino acids. The CDR3, as DNA: TGTGCCAGCAGTAAACGTCAGGCTACTAATGAAAAACTGTTTTTT. It is translated as CASSKRQATNEKLFF.